Listed here are 26 T cell receptor beta chains from one sample, sequenced in a study of blood T cell repertoires in COVID-19. The method was immunoSEQ multiplex PCR; TCRdb's version includes in-frame clones alone and lacks a portion of them. The sample lists approximately 170,000 clones; around four fifths were seen once. The sample was peripheral blood. The receptors shown here come from a human donor in a cohort sampled during active COVID-19.

The V gene is TRBV6-2 or TRBV6-3, the J gene TRBJ1-3, with TRBD1 as a possible D gene (6 bases). The CDR3 consists of 17 residues. Germline loops: CDR1 MNHEY, CDR2 SVGEGT. V was trimmed by 2 bases and J by 1 base, leaving 15 bases between them. The CDR3 DNA sequence: TGTGCCAGCAGTTACGGGACATCCTTGACGTCTGGAAACACCATATATTTT. This sequence encodes CASSYGTSLTSGNTIYF.

The rearrangement uses TRBV5-1 and TRBJ2-3; 8 nucleotides agree with TRBD1. J lost 6 bases, V lost 0 bases, and 6 bases had no gene match. Germline loops: CDR1 SGHRS, CDR2 YFSETQ. There are 15 residues in the CDR3. DNA of the CDR3: TGCGCCAGCAGCTTGGCCCCAGGGGGCTCGGATACGCAGTATTTT. Its protein is CASSLAPGGSDTQYF.

This clone was seen many times. This sequence joins TRBV5-4 and TRBJ1-4, with 7 bases aligning to TRBD1. J gave up 0 bases and V 5 bases, and 13 bases lay outside the gene matches. The germline V gene encodes CDR1 SGHNT and CDR2 YYREEE (reference sequence). The CDR3 loop spans 18 amino acids. The CDR3 nucleotides are TGTGCCAGCAGAAATTGGCGGGACAGCCTTTCAACTAATGAAAAACTGTTTTTT. Protein product: CASRNWRDSLSTNEKLFF.

The rearrangement uses TRBV10-3 and TRBJ2-2; D perhaps matches TRBD2 (5 bases). V shed 3 bases and J shed 4 bases, with 9 bases lying between them. In germline, CDR1 is ENHRY, CDR2 SYGVKD. CDR3 length equals 14 residues. Written as DNA, the CDR3 is TGTGCCATCAGTGAACGAGGGTTCACCGGGGAGCTGTTTTTT. It yields the protein CAISERGFTGELFF.

This chain joins TRBV10-3 and TRBJ2-5; 9 bases agree with TRBD2. CDR3 length: 14 amino acids. CDR1 is ENHRY, CDR2 SYGVKD, per germline. Trimming at V came to 6 bases and at J to 4 bases, leaving 6 bases not matched to a gene. DNA of the CDR3: TGTGCCATCAGGGATAGCGGGAGTGCAGAGACCCAGTACTTC. Its protein product is CAIRDSGSAETQYF.

This chain links TRBV27 with TRBJ2-1; 10 bases map to TRBD1. With V trimmed by 7 bases and J by 5 bases, 8 bases remained unmatched. The CDR3 has 15 amino acids. Looked up from germline, CDR1 is MNHEY and CDR2 is SMNVEV (reference sequence). CDR3 in amino acids: CASTDGTGVNNEQFF. CDR3 sequence (DNA): TGTGCCAGCACAGACGGGACAGGGGTAAACAATGAGCAGTTCTTC.

This rearrangement joins TRBV18 to TRBJ1-1; tentatively, D is TRBD1 (6 bases). The length of the CDR3 is 14 residues. Trimming shortened V by 4 bases and J by 5 bases, and 14 bases separated the two germline ends. CDR1 and CDR2 (germline): KGHSH, LQKENI. In nucleotides, the CDR3 is TGTGCCAGCTCACACACGGACAGACGGACTGAAGCTTTCTTT. Its protein is CASSHTDRRTEAFF.

V usage is TRBV14 and J usage is TRBJ2-7; D is undetermined. CDR3 size: 13 residues. Trimming took off 1 base at V and 6 bases at J, with 10 bases between the two ends. Germline V gives CDR1 SGHDN, CDR2 FVKESK. This CDR3 is CASSQAAVSEQYF. Written as DNA, the CDR3 is TGTGCCAGCAGCCAAGCGGCGGTTAGCGAGCAGTACTTC. The full variable domain, rest sourced from reference TRBV14 and TRBJ2-7, is EAGVTQFPSHSVIEKGQTVTLRCDPISGHDNLYWYRRVMGKEIKFLLHFVKESKQDESGMPNNRFLAERTGGTYSTLKVQPAELEDSGVYFCASSQAAVSEQYFGPGTRLTVT.

The chain employs TRBV30 and TRBJ1-5; D not certain. CDR1 and CDR2 from the germline V gene are GTSNPN and SVGIG (reference sequence). The CDR3 covers 16 residues. Trimming removed 1 base at V and 2 bases at J, with 15 bases between. This CDR3 is CAWSAPHLRGNQPQHF. For the CDR3, the DNA is TGTGCCTGGAGTGCCCCTCACCTGAGGGGCAATCAGCCCCAGCATTTT. The full variable domain, rest sourced from reference TRBV30 and TRBJ1-5, is SQTIHQWPATLVQPVGSPLSLECTVEGTSNPNLYWYRQAAGRGLQLLFYSVGIGQISSEVPQNLSASRPQDRQFILSSKKLLLSDSGFYLCAWSAPHLRGNQPQHFGDGTRLSIL.

The gene calls are TRBV7-9 and TRBJ2-6, with 7 nucleotides matching TRBD2. With V trimmed by 5 bases and J by 1 base, 8 bases remained unmatched. CDR3 length: 17 amino acids. CDR1 is SEHNR and CDR2 is FQNEAQ in the germline V gene (reference sequence). The CDR3 loop is CASSLTAGRSGANVLTF. Written as DNA, the CDR3 is TGTGCCAGCAGCCTAACAGCGGGACGATCTGGGGCCAACGTCCTGACTTTC.

About this clone: One end of the junction does not line up with germline, which may come from a read error. The genes are TRBV7-7 and TRBJ2-2; TRBD2 might be the D (5 bases). There are 16 residues in the CDR3. The germline V gene encodes CDR1 SSHAT and CDR2 FNYEAQ (reference sequence). The CDR3 DNA sequence: TGTGCTAGCAGCTTATTTGCGACTACGAACACCGGGGAGCTGTTTTTT. It codes for CASSLFATTNTGELFF.

CDR3 sequence reads: CAWSFRGEQFF. The CDR3 coding sequence is TGTGCCTGGAGTTTCCGGGGTGAGCAGTTCTTC. The J gene is TRBJ2-1, the V gene TRBV30; D may be TRBD2 (5 bases). The V end was cut by 2 bases, the J end by 9 bases, with 8 bases between. Germline V lookup: CDR1 GTSNPN, CDR2 SVGIG (reference sequence). The length of the CDR3 is 11 residues.

This chain links TRBV4-3 with TRBJ1-1; TRBD1 is a possible D gene (5 bases). Trimming stripped 4 bases from V and 2 bases from J, with 11 bases between. The CDR3 spans 14 residues. CDR1 LGHNA and CDR2 YSLEER come from the germline V gene. CDR3 sequence (DNA): TGCGCCAGCAGCCGTTCGACAGAAAACACTGAAGCTTTCTTT. This sequence encodes CASSRSTENTEAFF.

The count of this clone is one. The chain couples TRBV10-2 to TRBJ1-2; 7 nucleotides agree with TRBD1. With 2 bases clipped from V and 10 bases from J, the junction kept 4 bases outside the gene matches. This CDR3 has 12 amino acids. Germline CDR1 WSHSY, CDR2 SAAADI. The CDR3 protein is CASSERGQVYTF. DNA of the CDR3: TGCGCCAGCAGTGAGCGAGGACAGGTCTACACCTTC.

The rearrangement joins TRBV7-2 to TRBJ2-3; no clear D. Germline values: CDR1 SGHTA, CDR2 FQGNSA. V lost 2 bases and J 0 bases, leaving 6 bases between the germline ends. The CDR3 totals 14 residues. The CDR3 region is CASSLYPSTDTQYF. CDR3 DNA: TGTGCCAGCAGCTTATATCCTAGCACAGATACGCAGTATTTT.

This chain uses TRBV4-3 with TRBJ2-7; D is possibly TRBD2 (6 bases). This CDR3 is built from 15 residues. V was clipped by 0 bases and J by 7 bases, with 16 bases between them. Germline V gene sequence: CDR1 LGHNA, CDR2 YSLEER. In DNA, the CDR3 is TGCGCCAGCAGCCAAGATCCAGAACCCGCGGGGGAGCAGTACTTC. Translated: CASSQDPEPAGEQYF.

The gene calls are TRBV6-2 or TRBV6-3 and TRBJ2-1, with D hard to call. Germline V gene sequence: CDR1 MNHEY, CDR2 SVGEGT. V lost 7 bases to trimming and J lost 7 bases, with 14 bases between them. This CDR3 region has 13 residues. The CDR3: CASIPPGSNEQFF. The CDR3, as DNA: TGTGCCAGCATCCCCCCCGGGTCTAATGAGCAGTTCTTC.

In this sample, this clone turned up a few times. V gene TRBV21-1 combines with J gene TRBJ1-5; the D call TRBD1 from the table was never checked on the DNA. TRBV21-1 is described as a pseudogene. This CDR3 is built from 13 residues. The CDR3 reads CATPGQVNQPQHF. CDR3 in DNA: TGTGCCACCCCGGGACAAGTTAATCAGCCCCAGCATTTT.

The table lists this clone with a few counts. The CDR3 coding sequence is TGTGCCAGCAGCTCAAGACAGCTCTCTGGAAACACCATATATTTT. Translated, it gives CASSSRQLSGNTIYF. This chain joins TRBV5-5 and TRBJ1-3; tentative D call: TRBD1 (5 bases). Trimming left V 3 bases short and J 0 bases short, with 10 bases between. CDR1 is SGHKS, CDR2 YYEKEE, per germline (reference sequence). The CDR3 is 15 amino acids.

The gene calls are TRBV4-1 and TRBJ2-3, with 12 bases that match TRBD1. CDR3 size: 16 residues. The ends lost 5 bases at V and 3 bases at J; junction bases unmatched: 6. The germline V gene encodes CDR1 MGHRA and CDR2 YSYEKL. CDR3 sequence reads: CASSYRDRGQTDTQYF. In DNA, the CDR3 is TGCGCCAGCAGCTACCGGGACAGGGGGCAGACAGATACGCAGTATTTT.

V is TRBV7-9 and J is TRBJ1-3; D is uncertain. CDR3 size: 16 residues. The germline CDR1 and CDR2 sequences are SEHNR and FQNEAQ (reference sequence). The V end lost 7 bases, the J end lost 0 bases, and 16 bases lay between the germline ends. The CDR3 loop reads CASIGLSLVSGNTIYF. In DNA, the CDR3 is TGTGCCAGCATTGGACTCTCACTAGTCTCTGGAAACACCATATATTTT.

The V gene is TRBV9, the J gene TRBJ2-3; 14 positions agree with TRBD2. Germline V CDR1 and CDR2: SGDLS, YYNGEE. After removal of 5 bases from V and 0 bases from J, the junction contained 5 bases not matched to a gene. There are 17 residues in the CDR3. CDR3 region: CASSFGTSGGSTDTQYF. The CDR3 DNA follows: TGTGCCAGCAGTTTCGGGACTAGCGGGGGAAGCACAGATACGCAGTATTTT.

The chain is built from TRBV7-2 and TRBJ2-4, with a possible D match to TRBD2 (5 bases). The CDR3 is 14 amino acids. Trimming shortened V by 4 bases and J by 6 bases, and 13 bases separated the two germline ends. CDR1 SGHTA and CDR2 FQGNSA come from the germline V gene. In DNA, the CDR3 is TGTGCCAGCAGCTACGGACCTCGGGGAAACATTCAGTACTTC. Translation gives CASSYGPRGNIQYF.

The chain combines TRBV6-1 with TRBJ2-7, with D uncertain. The germline CDR1 and CDR2 sequences are MNHNS and SASEGT. This CDR3 is built from 12 residues. Trimming removed 2 bases at V and 3 bases at J, with 5 bases between. The chain's CDR3 is CASSEYGYEQYF. The CDR3 region has the DNA TGTGCCAGCAGTGAATACGGCTACGAGCAGTACTTC.

J is TRBJ1-4 and V is TRBV9, with D possibly being TRBD1 (5 bases). The CDR3 totals 15 residues. The V end lost 4 bases, the J end lost 5 bases, and 15 bases lay between the germline ends. Per the germline V gene, CDR1 is SGDLS and CDR2 is YYNGEE. CDR3 loop: CASSPGTGSNEKLFF. Written as DNA, the CDR3 is TGTGCCAGCAGCCCTGGAACAGGTTCGAATGAAAAACTGTTTTTT.

The chain combines TRBV6-5 with TRBJ1-4; D uncertain. The CDR3 is 15 residues long. In germline, CDR1 is MNHEY, CDR2 SVGAGI. V was trimmed by 2 bases and J by 3 bases, leaving 10 bases between them. The CDR3 coding sequence is TGTGCCAGCAGTTACCATCGGAGAGCTAATGAAAAACTGTTTTTT. Translated: CASSYHRRANEKLFF.